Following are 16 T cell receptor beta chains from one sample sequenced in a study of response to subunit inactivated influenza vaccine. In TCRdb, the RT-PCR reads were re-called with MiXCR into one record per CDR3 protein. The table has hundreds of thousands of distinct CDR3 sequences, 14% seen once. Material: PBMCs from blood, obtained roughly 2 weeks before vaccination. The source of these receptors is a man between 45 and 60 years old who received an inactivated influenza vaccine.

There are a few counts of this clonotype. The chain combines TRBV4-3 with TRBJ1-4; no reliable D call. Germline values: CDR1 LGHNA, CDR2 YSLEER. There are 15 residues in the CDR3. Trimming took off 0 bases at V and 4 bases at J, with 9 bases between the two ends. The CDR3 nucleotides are TGCGCCAGCAGCCAAGATCCCAGGATTAATGAAAAACTGTTTTTT. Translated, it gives CASSQDPRINEKLFF.

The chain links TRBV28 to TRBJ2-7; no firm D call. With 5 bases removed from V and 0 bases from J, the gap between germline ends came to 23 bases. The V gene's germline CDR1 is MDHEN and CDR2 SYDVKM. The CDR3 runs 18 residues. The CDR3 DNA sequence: TGTGCCAGCAGTCGCGCCGGTTTTGTGGAATCGAGCTCCTACGAGCAGTACTTC. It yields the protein CASSRAGFVESSSYEQYF. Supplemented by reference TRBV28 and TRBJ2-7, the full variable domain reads DVKVTQSSRYLVKRTGEKVFLECVQDMDHENMFWYRQDPGLGLRLIYFSYDVKMKEKGDIPEGYSVSREKKERFSLILESASTNQTSMYLCASSRAGFVESSSYEQYFGPGTRLTVT.

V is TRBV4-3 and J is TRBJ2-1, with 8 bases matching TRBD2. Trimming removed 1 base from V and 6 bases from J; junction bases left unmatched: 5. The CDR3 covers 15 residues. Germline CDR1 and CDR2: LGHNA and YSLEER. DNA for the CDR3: TGCGCCAGCAGCCAAGGGATCGGGAGGGCCAATGAGCAGTTCTTC. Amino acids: CASSQGIGRANEQFF.

The CDR3 bases are TGCGCCAGCAGCCAAGATGTCTTAGGCAGGGGTTTGACCGGGGAGCTGTTTTTT. Protein: CASSQDVLGRGLTGELFF. The rearrangement uses TRBV4-3 and TRBJ2-2; D perhaps matches TRBD1 (6 bases). V was pared by 0 bases and J by 5 bases, with 19 bases between. The germline CDR1 and CDR2 sequences are LGHNA and YSLEER. The CDR3 consists of 18 residues.

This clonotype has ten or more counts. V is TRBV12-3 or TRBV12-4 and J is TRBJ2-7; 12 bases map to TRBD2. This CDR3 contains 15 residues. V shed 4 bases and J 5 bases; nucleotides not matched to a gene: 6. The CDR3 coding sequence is TGTGCCAGCAGTTACCGGACTAGCGGGATTCACGAGCAGTACTTC. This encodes CASSYRTSGIHEQYF.

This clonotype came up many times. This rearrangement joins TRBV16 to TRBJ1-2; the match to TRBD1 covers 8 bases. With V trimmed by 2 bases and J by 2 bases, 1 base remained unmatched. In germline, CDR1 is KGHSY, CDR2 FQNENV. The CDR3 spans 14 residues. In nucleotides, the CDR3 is TGTGCCAGCAGCCAACGGACAGGGAACTATGGCTACACCTTC. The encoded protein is CASSQRTGNYGYTF.

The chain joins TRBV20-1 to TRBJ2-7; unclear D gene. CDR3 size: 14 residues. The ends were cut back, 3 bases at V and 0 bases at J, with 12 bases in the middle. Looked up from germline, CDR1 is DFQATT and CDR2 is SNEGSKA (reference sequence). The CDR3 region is CSASIPSRSYEQYF. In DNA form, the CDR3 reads TGCAGTGCTAGTATACCGTCTCGCTCCTACGAGCAGTACTTC.

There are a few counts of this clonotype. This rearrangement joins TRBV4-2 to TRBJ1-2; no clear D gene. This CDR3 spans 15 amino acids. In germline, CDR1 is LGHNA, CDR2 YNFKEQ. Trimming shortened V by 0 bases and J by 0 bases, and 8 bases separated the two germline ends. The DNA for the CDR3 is TGTGCCAGCAGCCAAGAGTGGTCCACTAACTATGGCTACACCTTC. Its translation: CASSQEWSTNYGYTF.

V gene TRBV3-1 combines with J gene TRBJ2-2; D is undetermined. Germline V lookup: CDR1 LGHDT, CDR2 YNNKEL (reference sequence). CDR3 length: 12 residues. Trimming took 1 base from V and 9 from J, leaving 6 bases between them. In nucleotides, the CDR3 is TGTGCCAGCAGCCAAGGGGCTAGGGAGCTGTTTTTT. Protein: CASSQGARELFF.

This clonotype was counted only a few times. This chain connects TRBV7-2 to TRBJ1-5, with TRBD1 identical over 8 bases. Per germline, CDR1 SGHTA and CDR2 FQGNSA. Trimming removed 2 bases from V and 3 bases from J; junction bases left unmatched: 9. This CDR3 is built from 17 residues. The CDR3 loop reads CASSLRTGNWDNQPQHF. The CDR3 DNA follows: TGTGCCAGCAGCTTACGGACAGGGAATTGGGACAATCAGCCCCAGCATTTT.

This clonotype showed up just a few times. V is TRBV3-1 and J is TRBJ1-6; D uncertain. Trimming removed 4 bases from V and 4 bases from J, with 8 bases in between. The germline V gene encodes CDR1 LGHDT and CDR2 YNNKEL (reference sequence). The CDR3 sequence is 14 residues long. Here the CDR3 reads CASSRGLYNSPLHF. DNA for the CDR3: TGTGCCAGCAGCCGCGGGTTATATAATTCACCCCTCCACTTT.

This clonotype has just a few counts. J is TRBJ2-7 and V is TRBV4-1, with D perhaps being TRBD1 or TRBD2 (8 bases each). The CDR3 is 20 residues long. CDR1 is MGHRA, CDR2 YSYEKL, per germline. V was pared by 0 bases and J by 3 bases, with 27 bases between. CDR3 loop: CASSQEFSTPGGDRFYEQYF. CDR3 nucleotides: TGCGCCAGCAGCCAAGAATTCTCAACGCCGGGGGGGGACAGGTTCTACGAGCAGTACTTC.

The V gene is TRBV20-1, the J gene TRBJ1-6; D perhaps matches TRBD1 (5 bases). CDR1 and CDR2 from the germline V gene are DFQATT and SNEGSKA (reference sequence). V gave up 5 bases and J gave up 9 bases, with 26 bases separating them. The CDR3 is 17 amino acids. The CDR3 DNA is TGCAGTGCTTCACAGGATGACCGAACCCTTAATGGTTCACCCCTCCACTTT. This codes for CSASQDDRTLNGSPLHF.

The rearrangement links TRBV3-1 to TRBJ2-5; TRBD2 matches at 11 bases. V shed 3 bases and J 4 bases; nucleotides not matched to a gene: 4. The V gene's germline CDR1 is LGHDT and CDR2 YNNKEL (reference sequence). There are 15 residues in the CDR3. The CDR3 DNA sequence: TGTGCCAGCAGCCATCTAGCGGGAGGCGGAGAGACCCAGTACTTC. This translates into CASSHLAGGGETQYF.

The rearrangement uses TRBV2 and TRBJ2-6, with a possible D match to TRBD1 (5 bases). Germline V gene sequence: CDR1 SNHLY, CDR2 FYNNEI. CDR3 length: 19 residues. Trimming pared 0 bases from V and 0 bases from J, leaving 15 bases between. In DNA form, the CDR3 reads TGTGCCAGCAGTGAAGCGCTTTTCAGGGTGGACTCTGGGGCCAACGTCCTGACTTTC. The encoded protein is CASSEALFRVDSGANVLTF.

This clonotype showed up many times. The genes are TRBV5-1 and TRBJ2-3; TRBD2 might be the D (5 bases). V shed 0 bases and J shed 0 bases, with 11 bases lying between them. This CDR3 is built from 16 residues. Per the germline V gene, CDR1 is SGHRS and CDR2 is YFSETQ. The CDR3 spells CASSLDAGPSTDTQYF. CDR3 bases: TGCGCCAGCAGCTTGGACGCGGGCCCCAGCACAGATACGCAGTATTTT.